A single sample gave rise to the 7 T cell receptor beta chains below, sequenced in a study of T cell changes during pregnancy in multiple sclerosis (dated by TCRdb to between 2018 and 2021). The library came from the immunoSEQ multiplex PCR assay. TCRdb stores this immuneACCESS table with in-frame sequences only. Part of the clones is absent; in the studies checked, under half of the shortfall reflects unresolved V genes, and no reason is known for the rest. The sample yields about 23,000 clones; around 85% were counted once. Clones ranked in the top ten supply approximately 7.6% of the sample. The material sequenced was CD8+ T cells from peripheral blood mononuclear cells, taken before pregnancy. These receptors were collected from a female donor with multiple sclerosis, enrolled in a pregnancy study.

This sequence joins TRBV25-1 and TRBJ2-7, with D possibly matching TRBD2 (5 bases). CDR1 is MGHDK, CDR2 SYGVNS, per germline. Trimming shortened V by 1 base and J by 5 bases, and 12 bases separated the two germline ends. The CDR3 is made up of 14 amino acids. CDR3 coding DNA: TGTGCCAGCAGTGAATTTCGGGGAATAGACGAGCAGTACTTC. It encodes CASSEFRGIDEQYF.

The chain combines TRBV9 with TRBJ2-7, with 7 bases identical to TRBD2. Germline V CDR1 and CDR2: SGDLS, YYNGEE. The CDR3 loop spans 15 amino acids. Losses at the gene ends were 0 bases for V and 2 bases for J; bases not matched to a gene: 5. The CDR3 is CASSVDAREAYEQYF. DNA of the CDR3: TGTGCCAGCAGCGTAGATGCCCGGGAGGCCTACGAGCAGTACTTC.

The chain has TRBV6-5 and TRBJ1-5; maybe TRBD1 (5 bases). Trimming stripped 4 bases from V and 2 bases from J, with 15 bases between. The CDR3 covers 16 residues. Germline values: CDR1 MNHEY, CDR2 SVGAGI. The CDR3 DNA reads TGTGCCAGCAGTTGGGGCAGGTACGTAGGCAATCAGCCCCAGCATTTT. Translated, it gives CASSWGRYVGNQPQHF.

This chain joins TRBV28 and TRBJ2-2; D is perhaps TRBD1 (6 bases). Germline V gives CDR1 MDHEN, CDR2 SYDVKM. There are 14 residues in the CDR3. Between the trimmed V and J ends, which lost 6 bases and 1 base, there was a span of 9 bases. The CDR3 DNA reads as TGTGCCAGCAGGCTACAGGGGAACACCGGGGAGCTGTTTTTT. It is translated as CASRLQGNTGELFF.

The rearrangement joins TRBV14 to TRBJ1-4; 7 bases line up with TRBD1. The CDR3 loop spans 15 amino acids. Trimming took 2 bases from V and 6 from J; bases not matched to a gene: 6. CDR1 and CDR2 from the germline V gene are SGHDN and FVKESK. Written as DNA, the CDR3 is TGTGCCAGCAGCCAAAACGAGGGGGCTTATGAAAAACTGTTTTTT. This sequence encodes CASSQNEGAYEKLFF.

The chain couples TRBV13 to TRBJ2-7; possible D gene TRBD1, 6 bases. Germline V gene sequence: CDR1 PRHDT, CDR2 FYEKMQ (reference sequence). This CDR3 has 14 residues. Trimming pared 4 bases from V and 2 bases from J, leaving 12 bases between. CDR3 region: CASSSETGAYEQYF. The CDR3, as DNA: TGTGCCAGCAGCTCTGAGACAGGCGCCTACGAGCAGTACTTC. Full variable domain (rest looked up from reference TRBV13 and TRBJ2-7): AAGVIQSPRHLIKEKRETATLKCYPIPRHDTVYWYQQGPGQDPQFLISFYEKMQSDKGSIPDRFSAQQFSDYHSELNMSSLELGDSALYFCASSSETGAYEQYFGPGTRLTVT.

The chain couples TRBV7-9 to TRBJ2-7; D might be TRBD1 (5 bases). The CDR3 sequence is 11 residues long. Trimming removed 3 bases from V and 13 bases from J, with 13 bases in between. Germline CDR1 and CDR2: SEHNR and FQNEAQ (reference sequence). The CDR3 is CASSLSYRRYF. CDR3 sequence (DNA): TGTGCCAGCAGCTTGTCCTACAGGCGATACTTC.